Included here is one T cell receptor beta chain sequence, with context. Its target is unknown. The data stem from a study of vaccination and CD4 T cells after COVID-19. Study context: Control wells got either CEFX epitopes, HIV-1 Nef peptides, or no peptide at all.

The germline gives CDR1 SQVTM, CDR2 ANQGSEA. Trimming cost V 6 bases and J 7 bases; bases outside gene matches: 8. The CDR3 is 12 residues long. The treatment denotes: 10-day PBMC culture with coronavirus spike peptide pools or control peptides (ViraFEST assay). TCRs were sequenced by ViraFEST after antigen-specific T cells had been expanded with peptide pools. Notes on the study in general: Researchers report that 304 of 307 vaccine-specific clones in convalescent patients proved spike mono-reactive. The study found median SARS-CoV-2-reactive clonotypes rising from roughly 19 to 38, not significantly.

With the Oncomine TCR Beta short-read assay, DNA from cultured CD4+ T cells was sequenced. A single record per CDR3 protein comes from TCRdb applying MiXCR to the PCR reads. Here the sample spans nearly 15,000 distinct CDR3 sequences, about 53% being singletons. This TCR was recovered from a human donor who had recovered from COVID-19. The chain is built from TRBV29-1 and TRBJ1-1, with 7 bases identical to TRBD1. The sample in question was CD4+ T cells from blood, cultured in vitro, obtained before SARS-CoV-2 vaccination. The CDR3: CSVDQRTGEAFF. The CDR3 DNA reads as TGCAGCGTCGACCAGAGGACAGGTGAAGCTTTCTTT.